These 5 T cell receptor beta chains were sequenced from one sample in a study of T cell repertoires in cytomegalovirus infection. TCRdb processed the reads anew with MiXCR; each CDR3 protein has one entry. Here the sample spans approximately 250,000 distinct CDR3 sequences, approximately 7% being singletons. Sequencing used PBMCs. These receptors all stem from a human donor in good health (CMV status not recorded). Some clones in this sample may be carry-over from other donors' samples.

The sample holds many counts of this clonotype. The chain recombines TRBV29-1 with TRBJ2-1; D gene ambiguous. The germline V gene encodes CDR1 SQVTM and CDR2 ANQGSEA. Trimming took 0 bases from V and 4 from J, leaving 16 bases between them. The CDR3 runs 16 residues. This CDR3 reads CSVEDQAPGGYNEQFF. Here the CDR3 DNA reads TGCAGCGTTGAAGATCAGGCCCCCGGTGGGTACAATGAGCAGTTCTTC.

The rearrangement links TRBV12-3 or TRBV12-4 to TRBJ2-5; D is uncertain. The V end lost 6 bases, the J end lost 1 base, and 9 bases lay between the germline ends. CDR3 length: 13 amino acids. The CDR3 bases are TGTGCCAGCAGGCAGGATGGCCAAGAGACCCAGTACTTC. Its protein product is CASRQDGQETQYF.

The genes are TRBV7-2 and TRBJ2-5; 12 nucleotides align to TRBD2. The CDR3 loop spans 18 amino acids. V was pared by 2 bases and J by 5 bases, with 12 bases of the junction left unmatched. Germline V CDR1 and CDR2: SGHTA, FQGNSA. CDR3 nucleotides: TGTGCCAGCAGCTTAAGACCGCTAGCGGGAGGGAATGGGGAGACCCAGTACTTC. Its translation is CASSLRPLAGGNGETQYF.

This clonotype was found many times. The chain recombines TRBV24-1 with TRBJ1-2; D gene unclear. Germline assignment: CDR1 KGHDR and CDR2 SFDVKD. V was clipped by 4 bases and J by 5 bases, with 4 bases between them. The CDR3 has 11 amino acids. Here the CDR3 reads CATSEKYGYTF. CDR3 nucleotide sequence: TGTGCCACCAGTGAAAAATATGGCTACACCTTC.

This clonotype has ten or more counts. This chain connects TRBV6-1 to TRBJ2-1, with 13 bases fitting TRBD2. CDR1 and CDR2 from the germline V gene are MNHNS and SASEGT. After removal of 7 bases from V and 3 bases from J, the junction contained 6 bases not matched to a gene. CDR3 length: 16 amino acids. CDR3 nucleotide sequence: TGTGCCAGCAAAGGCCGGACTAGCGGGGGCTACAATGAGCAGTTCTTC. It yields the protein CASKGRTSGGYNEQFF.